These 29 T cell receptor beta chains were sequenced from one sample in a study of blood T cell repertoires in COVID-19. Here immunoSEQ multiplex PCR was the method, and the copy in TCRdb shows in-frame clones only, minus some. The sample yields more than 60,000 clones, 82% seen once. Sequenced: peripheral blood. The receptors were gathered from a woman aged 80 or over with acute or convalescent COVID-19.

The rearrangement joins TRBV24-1 to TRBJ2-3, with 9 positions matching TRBD1. The germline gives CDR1 KGHDR, CDR2 SFDVKD. This CDR3 region has 16 residues. The V gene end was trimmed by 5 bases and the J gene end by 4 bases; junction bases not matched to a gene: 9. The CDR3 is CATSGYRGQAADTQYF. The CDR3 DNA follows: TGTGCCACCAGTGGTTACAGGGGGCAGGCAGCAGATACGCAGTATTTT.

The gene calls are TRBV9 and TRBJ2-2; D unresolved. V gave up 1 base and J gave up 4 bases, with 8 bases separating them. Germline V gene sequence: CDR1 SGDLS, CDR2 YYNGEE. This CDR3 has 14 amino acids. CDR3 residues: CASSVTPGTGELFF. As DNA, the CDR3 is TGTGCCAGCAGCGTAACCCCAGGCACCGGGGAGCTGTTTTTT.

This clone was counted a single time. The chain links TRBV6-5 to TRBJ1-5, with D possibly TRBD1 on 6 matching bases. CDR1 is MNHEY, CDR2 SVGAGI, per germline. The CDR3 loop spans 15 amino acids. V was cut by 7 bases and J by 0 bases, with 13 bases left in between. The DNA of the CDR3 is TGTGCCAGCACAACAGGGTGGATTAGCAATCAGCCCCAGCATTTT. It codes for CASTTGWISNQPQHF.

This chain's CDR3 is CAINGAPGNTIYF. CDR3 DNA sequence: TGTGCCATCAATGGGGCCCCTGGAAACACCATATATTTT. The chain couples TRBV10-3 to TRBJ1-3; D is perhaps TRBD1 (5 bases). Deletions cut 7 bases from V and 2 bases from J, with 9 bases between. Germline lookup yields CDR1 ENHRY and CDR2 SYGVKD. The CDR3 runs to 13 residues.

The table lists this clone with a count of one. V is TRBV5-1 and J is TRBJ2-1; 7 nucleotides align to TRBD2. V gave up 2 bases and J gave up 0 bases; unmatched junction bases: 2. This CDR3 contains 15 residues. The germline gives CDR1 SGHRS, CDR2 YFSETQ. In DNA, the CDR3 is TGCGCCAGCAGCTTAGCGGGACTCTCCTACAATGAGCAGTTCTTC. It specifies CASSLAGLSYNEQFF.

The chain has TRBV6-1 and TRBJ2-7; no reliable D call. The V and J ends lost 3 bases and 5 bases respectively, with 8 bases between them. Germline V gene data show CDR1 as MNHNS and CDR2 as SASEGT. The CDR3 loop spans 12 amino acids. The CDR3 DNA reads TGTGCCAGCAGTGACAGGTATGACGAGCAGTACTTC. This translates into CASSDRYDEQYF.

The V call is TRBV7-8, the J call TRBJ1-5; D is perhaps TRBD1 (6 bases). The CDR3 spans 15 residues. V dropped 2 bases and J dropped 3 bases, with 11 bases sitting between them. Germline V gene sequence: CDR1 SGHVS, CDR2 FQNEAQ. The CDR3 DNA reads as TGTGCCAGCAGCTTAAGGGGGATCCTCAATCAGCCCCAGCATTTT. Its protein is CASSLRGILNQPQHF.

V usage is TRBV27 and J usage is TRBJ2-7, with 10 bases lining up with TRBD2. The CDR3 has 14 residues. The V and J ends lost 6 bases and 7 bases, in that order; junction bases with no gene match: 9. In germline, CDR1 is MNHEY, CDR2 SMNVEV (reference sequence). This CDR3 is CASSLSGRAREQYF. In DNA, the CDR3 is TGTGCCAGCAGCCTAAGCGGGAGGGCCCGGGAGCAGTACTTC.

This chain uses TRBV9 with TRBJ2-5; 9 bases align to TRBD2. J gave up 4 bases and V 0 bases, and 4 bases lay outside the gene matches. The CDR3 spans 15 residues. CDR1 SGDLS and CDR2 YYNGEE come from the germline V gene. As DNA, the CDR3 is TGTGCCAGCAGCGTAGCCGGTAGCGGGAGAGAGACCCAGTACTTC. This codes for CASSVAGSGRETQYF.

The CDR3 spells CASSSSMNEQFF. The CDR3 DNA sequence: TGTGCCAGCAGCTCGTCTATGAATGAGCAGTTCTTC. The chain has TRBV7-2 and TRBJ2-1; no definite D call. V was pared by 4 bases and J by 7 bases, with 8 bases between. This CDR3 region has 12 residues. Germline CDR1 SGHTA, CDR2 FQGNSA.

J is TRBJ2-7 and V is TRBV30, with D tentatively TRBD1 (6 bases). This CDR3 is 16 amino acids long. CDR1 is GTSNPN and CDR2 is SVGIG in the germline V gene (reference sequence). V was shortened by 0 bases and J by 2 bases, with 17 bases between the two germline ends. CDR3 residues: CAWSVMGRGQTYEQYF. DNA of the CDR3: TGTGCCTGGAGTGTAATGGGCAGGGGCCAAACCTACGAGCAGTACTTC.

In its sample, this clone was seen a few times. Germline and junction disagree at one end, which may indicate a read error. The chain combines TRBV30 with TRBJ1-1; 7 bases align to TRBD1. Germline V lookup: CDR1 GTSNPN, CDR2 SVGIG (reference sequence). The CDR3 covers 10 residues. CDR3 region: CAWGRGQVLF. The DNA of the CDR3 is TGTGCCTGGGGGAGAGGACAGGTTTTGTTT. Filled out from reference TRBV30 and TRBJ1-1, the complete variable domain reads SQTIHQWPATLVQPVGSPLSLECTVEGTSNPNLYWYRQAAGRGLQLLFYSVGIGQISSEVPQNLSASRPQDRQFILSSKKLLLSDSGFYLCAWGRGQVLFGQGTRLTVV.

J is TRBJ1-2 and V is TRBV29-1; TRBD1 agrees at 7 bases. The germline CDR1 and CDR2 sequences are SQVTM and ANQGSEA. The V and J ends lost 8 bases and 5 bases, in that order; junction bases with no gene match: 14. The CDR3 is 14 amino acids. The CDR3 nucleotides are TGCAGCACCTCGCGACAGGGCGGAGAGTATGGCTACACCTTC. Protein product: CSTSRQGGEYGYTF.

This chain uses TRBV19 with TRBJ1-2, with 9 positions matching TRBD1. CDR1 and CDR2 from the germline V gene are LNHDA and SQIVND (reference sequence). J lost 5 bases, V lost 5 bases, and 6 bases had no gene match. This CDR3 has 14 residues. As DNA, the CDR3 is TGTGCCAGTAGTCCTGGGACAGGGTTTTATGGCTACACCTTC. It is translated as CASSPGTGFYGYTF. Full variable domain (outside the CDR3, taken from reference TRBV19 and TRBJ1-2): DGGITQSPKYLFRKEGQNVTLSCEQNLNHDAMYWYRQDPGQGLRLIYYSQIVNDFQKGDIAEGYSVSREKKESFPLTVTSAQKNPTAFYLCASSPGTGFYGYTFGSGTRLTVV.

The genes are TRBV12-5 and TRBJ1-2; 7 bases are shared with TRBD1. Looked up from germline, CDR1 is LGHNT and CDR2 is FRNRAP. The CDR3 runs 12 residues. J gave up 14 bases and V 6 bases, and 12 bases lay outside the gene matches. CDR3 in amino acids: CASGLTRQGSTF. In DNA form, the CDR3 reads TGTGCTAGTGGCCTTACCCGACAGGGAAGTACCTTC.

The chain couples TRBV10-3 to TRBJ2-3, with a weak D call TRBD2 (6 bases). The CDR3 runs to 14 residues. Germline CDR1 reads ENHRY; CDR2 reads SYGVKD. V was pared by 5 bases and J by 0 bases, with 9 bases between. The chain's CDR3 is CAISMGLSTDTQYF. DNA for the CDR3: TGTGCCATCAGTATGGGACTGAGCACAGATACGCAGTATTTT.

The V gene is TRBV2, the J gene TRBJ1-1, with 7 bases identical to TRBD1. The germline V gene encodes CDR1 SNHLY and CDR2 FYNNEI. The CDR3 sequence is 11 residues long. V shed 6 bases, J shed 13 bases, and the junction held 8 bases outside the gene matches. CDR3 nucleotide sequence: TGTGCCAGCAGCGTTTACAGGGACAGTTTCTTT. Amino acid sequence: CASSVYRDSFF.

The chain has TRBV2 and TRBJ1-1; D not resolved. Germline CDR1 is SNHLY and CDR2 is FYNNEI. Trimming cost V 7 bases and J 0 bases, with 9 bases left between them. The CDR3 totals 13 residues. CDR3 in DNA: TGTGCCAGCAACCAGGTGATGAACACTGAAGCTTTCTTT. Translated: CASNQVMNTEAFF.

This clone showed up just a few times. CDR3: CASSEGQGGLLYGYTF. The CDR3 DNA reads TGTGCCAGCAGTGAGGGACAGGGGGGGTTGTTGTATGGCTACACCTTC. This chain links TRBV6-1 with TRBJ1-2, with 11 bases matching TRBD1. CDR3 length equals 16 residues. The junction had 8 bases not matched to a gene; V was cut back by 3 bases and J by 5 bases. Germline lookup yields CDR1 MNHNS and CDR2 SASEGT.

The chain has TRBV9 and TRBJ1-2; D might be TRBD1 (6 bases). Germline V gene lookup returns CDR1 SGDLS and CDR2 YYNGEE. Trimming shortened V by 0 bases and J by 5 bases, and 17 bases separated the two germline ends. This CDR3 has 16 residues. CDR3 in amino acids: CASSVGEGHGFYGYTF. For the CDR3, the DNA is TGTGCCAGCAGCGTAGGGGAGGGACACGGTTTTTATGGCTACACCTTC.

The V call is TRBV7-9, the J call TRBJ1-1, with no clear D. The V end was cut by 9 bases, the J end by 8 bases, with 16 bases between. The CDR3 is 12 residues long. Germline-derived CDR1 and CDR2 are SEHNR and FQNEAQ (reference sequence). CDR3 loop: CASPLSSGEAFF. The CDR3 nucleotides are TGTGCCAGTCCCCTTAGTTCGGGAGAAGCTTTCTTT.

The V and J genes are TRBV19 and TRBJ1-4, with 7 nucleotides matching TRBD1. CDR1 and CDR2 (germline): LNHDA, SQIVND (reference sequence). The CDR3 has 15 amino acids. V lost 9 bases, J lost 5 bases, and 12 bases stayed unmatched. CDR3 sequence reads: CASRHSPGGNEKLFF. CDR3 bases: TGTGCCAGCCGCCACTCCCCAGGGGGAAATGAAAAACTGTTTTTT.

The V call is TRBV7-2, the J call TRBJ1-1, with no clear D. The CDR3 runs to 12 residues. Per germline, CDR1 SGHTA and CDR2 FQGNSA. V lost 3 bases to trimming and J lost 2 bases, with 4 bases between them. The CDR3 DNA follows: TGTGCCAGCAGCTTTAGTAACACTGAAGCTTTCTTT. Protein: CASSFSNTEAFF.

The chain combines TRBV3-1 (or the pseudogene TRBV3-2) with TRBJ2-7; weak D call: TRBD1 (7 bases). There are 15 residues in the CDR3. The germline V and J ends were trimmed by 4 bases and 3 bases, with 16 bases remaining between them. Germline CDR1 LGHDT, CDR2 YNNKEL (reference sequence). CDR3 sequence: CASSRGTDPIYEQYF. Written as DNA, the CDR3 is TGTGCCAGCAGCCGCGGGACAGACCCTATCTACGAGCAGTACTTC.

The chain recombines TRBV12-3 or TRBV12-4 with TRBJ1-2; unclear D gene. The V end was cut by 2 bases, the J end by 7 bases, with 5 bases between. This CDR3 is 11 amino acids long. In DNA form, the CDR3 reads TGTGCCAGCAGTTTAAGGAGTGGCTACACCTTC. It translates to CASSLRSGYTF.

A word on this clone: This is likely a read error, given that the CDR3 carries no conserved phenylalanine or tryptophan at its end. The limits of the CDR3 on the DNA are not certain, so only TCRdb's listed CDR3 is given. V usage is TRBV29-1 and J usage is TRBJ2-7; TRBD1, the table's D call, lacks a check against the DNA. The CDR3 is 9 residues long, counting both termini. CDR1 is SQVTM, CDR2 ANQGSEA, per germline. CDR3 residues: CSVEDRRAP.

The chain carries TRBV19 and TRBJ2-1; 7 nucleotides match TRBD1. Losses at the gene ends were 7 bases for V and 1 base for J; bases not matched to a gene: 7. Looked up from germline, CDR1 is LNHDA and CDR2 is SQIVND (reference sequence). The CDR3 sequence is 15 residues long. CDR3 nucleotide sequence: TGTGCCAGTACCGACAGGGTGGGATCCTACAATGAGCAGTTCTTC. It specifies CASTDRVGSYNEQFF.

This sequence joins TRBV6-5 and TRBJ2-1, with TRBD1 matching 8 bases. This CDR3 has 15 residues. V shed 10 bases and J 4 bases; nucleotides not matched to a gene: 12. CDR1 MNHEY and CDR2 SVGAGI come from the germline V gene. This CDR3 is CATVDRDRSYNEQFF. CDR3 nucleotide sequence: TGTGCCACCGTAGACCGGGACAGGAGTTACAATGAGCAGTTCTTC.

The V call is TRBV2, the J call TRBJ2-4; the D gene is possibly TRBD2 (6 bases). The CDR3 length is 15 residues. The V end lost 6 bases, the J end lost 0 bases, and 12 bases lay between the germline ends. Germline V gives CDR1 SNHLY, CDR2 FYNNEI. The CDR3 DNA follows: TGTGCCAGCAGGCCGGGACTTCTAGCCAAAAACATTCAGTACTTC. This gives the protein CASRPGLLAKNIQYF.